Detailed here is one T cell receptor (beta chain). The antigen is not known. The data were taken from a study of cytomegalovirus exposure and HLA in healthy donors. Study at large: An early data release held 79 million or so unique TCRs from HLA-typed donors.

The study ran its PCR with 60 Vbeta and 13 Jbeta primers. Assay used: immunoSEQ multiplex PCR; TCRdb lists only in-frame clones, some missing. The sample consists of about 230,000 clones, 80% to 90% of them appearing once. Unmatched junction bases numbered 6, after V lost 5 bases and J lost 5 bases. The CDR3 covers 15 residues. Germline V gives CDR1 SEHNR, CDR2 FQNEAQ (reference sequence). General study results and limits: In a later analysis, HLA-associated beta chains showed higher expansion and lower generation probabilities than comparable chains.

There were likely unrecorded immune exposures, though donors were nominally healthy when sampled. Sample: PBMCs. This TCR came from a girl aged 2-10 years in good health and CMV-seronegative. The chain joins TRBV7-9 to TRBJ2-2; TRBD2 matches at 9 bases. CDR3 sequence (DNA): TGTGCCAGCAGCCTTAGCGGGAGAGGGACCGGGGAGCTGTTTTTT. This gives the protein CASSLSGRGTGELFF.